Reported below is one TCR beta chain. The target antigen is unknown. Both 60 Vbeta primers and 13 Jbeta primers went into the PCR. Measured with immunoSEQ multiplex PCR; TCRdb has only the in-frame clones, and not every one. The sample holds roughly 110,000 clones, 60% to 80% seen once. Trimming removed 6 bases from V and 4 bases from J; junction bases left unmatched: 5. This CDR3 region has 15 residues. Germline V gives CDR1 WSHSY, CDR2 SAAADI. The sample belongs to a study of cytomegalovirus exposure and HLA in healthy donors. Study-level results: For presence/absence analyses, sequencing depth was assumed to be roughly uniform across donors.

The source material was PBMCs. The J gene is TRBJ2-6, the V gene TRBV10-2; TRBD1 matches at 8 bases. The source is a man aged 40-50 years in good health and CMV-seronegative. In DNA form, the CDR3 reads TGCGCCAGCAGCCAGACAGGGGTGGGGGCCAACGTCCTGACTTTC. Residues: CASSQTGVGANVLTF.